The 30 T cell receptor beta chains reported below all come from one sample, sequenced in a study of control samples from healthy donors and cancer patients. Assay used: immunoSEQ multiplex PCR; TCRdb lists only in-frame clones, some missing. In the table there are around 120,000 clones, approximately 89% of which are singletons. Sequences were obtained from blood. These receptor sequences come from a man aged 35 to 55 in good health.

The chain has TRBV24-1 and TRBJ1-4; D unclear. The CDR3 runs to 17 residues. Germline V gene data show CDR1 as KGHDR and CDR2 as SFDVKD. Deletions cut 8 bases from V and 0 bases from J, with 18 bases between. DNA of the CDR3: TGTGCCACCACCCCAGGCGGGAAAGTTGCAACTAATGAAAAACTGTTTTTT. Translating gives CATTPGGKVATNEKLFF.

This rearrangement joins TRBV7-8 to TRBJ2-5, with TRBD2 matching 14 bases. CDR1 SGHVS and CDR2 FQNEAQ come from the germline V gene. CDR3 size: 18 residues. The V and J ends lost 1 base and 5 bases, in that order; junction bases with no gene match: 9. Here the CDR3 DNA reads TGTGCCAGCAGCTTAGAGGGGACTAGCGGGGGAGTTCGGGAGACCCAGTACTTC. This translates into CASSLEGTSGGVRETQYF.

The chain combines TRBV6-4 with TRBJ2-4; D call uncertain. Germline-derived CDR1 and CDR2 are MRHNA and SNTAGT. V gave up 6 bases and J gave up 6 bases, with 9 bases separating them. This CDR3 spans 12 amino acids. The CDR3 loop is CASRRLRNIQYF. The CDR3 DNA reads as TGTGCCAGCAGACGACTGAGAAACATTCAGTACTTC.

The sample holds a few counts of this clone. V gene TRBV19 combines with J gene TRBJ2-2; 8 bases align to TRBD1. CDR1 LNHDA and CDR2 SQIVND come from the germline V gene (reference sequence). V trimming: 6 bases; J trimming: 2 bases; junction bases outside the gene matches: 5. The CDR3 consists of 15 residues. The CDR3 region is CASRPGTGNTGELFF. The CDR3 coding sequence is TGTGCCAGTAGGCCTGGGACAGGTAACACCGGGGAGCTGTTTTTT.

The V call is TRBV14, the J call TRBJ1-2; D unresolved. The CDR3 sequence is 14 residues long. CDR1 is SGHDN, CDR2 FVKESK, per germline. V was trimmed by 0 bases and J by 8 bases, leaving 13 bases between them. The CDR3 nucleotides are TGTGCCAGCAGCCAAGATTGGACCTTCGGCGGCTACACCTTC. It is translated as CASSQDWTFGGYTF. The complete variable domain, with remaining parts taken from reference TRBV14 and TRBJ1-2, reads EAGVTQFPSHSVIEKGQTVTLRCDPISGHDNLYWYRRVMGKEIKFLLHFVKESKQDESGMPNNRFLAERTGGTYSTLKVQPAELEDSGVYFCASSQDWTFGGYTFGSGTRLTVV.

This chain joins TRBV7-3 and TRBJ1-2, with D hard to call. Trimming removed 5 bases from V and 8 bases from J, with 21 bases in between. This CDR3 contains 15 residues. Germline CDR1 is SGHTA and CDR2 is FQGTGA. CDR3 DNA: TGTGCCAGCAGCCCCTCCGGACTTCCCTATGAAGGCTACACCTTC. Its protein product is CASSPSGLPYEGYTF. The full variable domain, with the rest looked up from reference TRBV7-3 and TRBJ1-2, is GAGVSQTPSNKVTEKGKYVELRCDPISGHTALYWYRQSLGQGPEFLIYFQGTGAADDSGLPNDRFFAVRPEGSVSTLKIQRTERGDSAVYLCASSPSGLPYEGYTFGSGTRLTVV.

This chain joins TRBV6-6 and TRBJ2-3; D possibly matches TRBD1 or TRBD2 (5 bases each). Germline V gives CDR1 MNHNY, CDR2 SVGAGI (reference sequence). This CDR3 contains 15 residues. V gave up 2 bases and J gave up 1 base, with 10 bases separating them. CDR3 bases: TGTGCCAGCAGTTACGAGGTGGGACGCACAGATACGCAGTATTTT. Translating gives CASSYEVGRTDTQYF.

The V and J genes are TRBV4-3 and TRBJ2-2, with 10 bases that match TRBD2. J was trimmed by 3 bases and V by 0 bases; bases with no gene match: 4. CDR1 is LGHNA and CDR2 is YSLEER in the germline V gene. The CDR3 spans 17 residues. The CDR3 region is CASSQDTLAGDTGELFF. The CDR3 DNA is TGCGCCAGCAGCCAAGATACCCTAGCGGGGGACACCGGGGAGCTGTTTTTT.

This chain uses TRBV6-6 with TRBJ2-3; 8 positions agree with TRBD2. CDR3 length: 14 amino acids. Per the germline V gene, CDR1 is MNHNY and CDR2 is SVGAGI (reference sequence). Trimming cost V 5 bases and J 3 bases; bases outside gene matches: 4. CDR3 in DNA: TGTGCCAGCAGTCGGGGGGGCCTGACAGATACGCAGTATTTT. Amino acids: CASSRGGLTDTQYF.

The chain recombines TRBV4-3 with TRBJ1-2, with a tentative D call TRBD1 (5 bases). The germline CDR1 and CDR2 sequences are LGHNA and YSLEER. V was pared by 4 bases and J by 3 bases, with 9 bases between. This CDR3 has 13 residues. CDR3 DNA sequence: TGCGCCAGCAGCCCCGCACAGGACTATGGCTACACCTTC. Its protein product is CASSPAQDYGYTF.

The chain joins TRBV19 to TRBJ2-7; D is possibly TRBD2 (6 bases). This CDR3 region has 13 residues. From germline, CDR1 is LNHDA and CDR2 SQIVND (reference sequence). V lost 1 base and J 2 bases, leaving 6 bases between the germline ends. CDR3 bases: TGTGCCAGTAGTATAGCGGGGGCCTACGAGCAGTACTTC. This translates into CASSIAGAYEQYF.

This clone was observed a handful of times. This chain links TRBV2 with TRBJ1-5; D not resolved. CDR3 length equals 15 residues. The ends were cut back, 7 bases at V and 0 bases at J, with 13 bases in the middle. Looked up from germline, CDR1 is SNHLY and CDR2 is FYNNEI. CDR3 region: CASIKRLNSNQPQHF. The CDR3 nucleotides are TGTGCCAGCATAAAACGCCTCAATAGCAATCAGCCCCAGCATTTT.

The chain uses TRBV27 and TRBJ1-4; D is ambiguous. Germline lookup yields CDR1 MNHEY and CDR2 SMNVEV (reference sequence). The ends were cut back, 2 bases at V and 0 bases at J, with 7 bases in the middle. CDR3 size: 15 residues. The CDR3 reads CASSLRRATNEKLFF. CDR3 coding DNA: TGTGCCAGCAGTTTAAGGCGTGCAACTAATGAAAAACTGTTTTTT.

The V call is TRBV6-2 or TRBV6-3, the J call TRBJ1-1; 9 nucleotides agree with TRBD1. V was pared by 5 bases and J by 13 bases, with 14 bases of the junction left unmatched. The germline V gene has CDR1 MNHEY and CDR2 SVGEGT. The CDR3 extends over 14 amino acids. The CDR3 protein is CASSPRGQGKGVFF. The CDR3 DNA follows: TGTGCCAGCAGTCCCCGAGGACAGGGGAAGGGTGTTTTCTTT.

This clone was counted at least ten times. The chain is built from TRBV10-2 and TRBJ1-5; D gene ambiguous. Trimming stripped 3 bases from V and 4 bases from J, with 7 bases between. The CDR3 is 13 amino acids. Germline loops: CDR1 WSHSY, CDR2 SAAADI. The CDR3 here is CASSDAENQPQHF. The CDR3 bases are TGCGCCAGCAGTGATGCAGAGAATCAGCCCCAGCATTTT.

The chain recombines TRBV24-1 with TRBJ2-2, with D tentatively TRBD1 (6 bases). The V and J ends lost 1 base and 6 bases respectively, with 11 bases between them. This CDR3 has 15 amino acids. The V gene's germline CDR1 is KGHDR and CDR2 SFDVKD. CDR3 amino acids: CATSDFKQGAGELFF. CDR3 coding DNA: TGTGCCACCAGTGATTTCAAACAGGGTGCCGGGGAGCTGTTTTTT.

Notes on this clone: Other DNA sequences in this specimen translate into the identical CDR3. The chain is built from TRBV7-9 and TRBJ2-1; D gene ambiguous. This CDR3 has 13 amino acids. V was shortened by 5 bases and J by 8 bases, with 13 bases between the two germline ends. Germline loops: CDR1 SEHNR, CDR2 FQNEAQ (reference sequence). CDR3 amino acids: CASSPHGGDEQFF. In nucleotides, the CDR3 is TGTGCCAGCAGCCCCCACGGTGGGGATGAGCAGTTCTTC. Supplemented by reference TRBV7-9 and TRBJ2-1, the full variable domain reads DTGVSQNPRHKITKRGQNVTFRCDPISEHNRLYWYRQTLGQGPEFLTYFQNEAQLEKSRLLSDRFSAERPKGSFSTLEIQRTEQGDSAMYLCASSPHGGDEQFFGPGTRLTVL.

The V and J genes are TRBV28 and TRBJ1-6, with 10 bases matching TRBD1. The CDR3 runs to 15 residues. The trim removed 6 bases at V and 6 bases at J, leaving 5 bases unmatched. The germline CDR1 and CDR2 sequences are MDHEN and SYDVKM. CDR3 sequence reads: CASRPRDRGNSPLHF. CDR3 nucleotides: TGTGCCAGCAGACCCCGGGACAGGGGTAATTCACCCCTCCACTTT.

The V gene is TRBV30, the J gene TRBJ1-5; 11 positions match TRBD1. This CDR3 region has 15 residues. V shed 5 bases and J 4 bases; nucleotides not matched to a gene: 7. Germline CDR1 GTSNPN, CDR2 SVGIG (reference sequence). CDR3: CAWGSRDRGNQPQHF. The CDR3 bases are TGTGCCTGGGGTTCCCGGGACAGGGGGAATCAGCCCCAGCATTTT.

The chain carries TRBV25-1 and TRBJ1-2; tentatively, D is TRBD1 (5 bases). The CDR3 has 13 amino acids. V was trimmed by 9 bases and J by 0 bases, leaving 11 bases between them. Germline V gene data show CDR1 as MGHDK and CDR2 as SYGVNS. In DNA, the CDR3 is TGTGCCAGAGGGGCAGAAACTAACTATGGCTACACCTTC. Amino acids: CARGAETNYGYTF.

Only a few counts were recorded for this clone. Other DNA variants within this sample encode the same CDR3. The chain couples TRBV6-5 to TRBJ2-7; 7 bases map to TRBD1. Per germline, CDR1 MNHEY and CDR2 SVGAGI. CDR3 length: 13 amino acids. V was clipped by 4 bases and J by 3 bases; unmatched bases: 3. CDR3 amino acids: CASSFYRGYEQYF. The CDR3 DNA is TGTGCCAGCAGTTTTTACAGGGGCTACGAGCAGTACTTC.

The genes are TRBV7-6 and TRBJ2-3, with TRBD2 matching over 13 bases. Germline lookup yields CDR1 SGHVS and CDR2 FNYEAQ. Germline trimming cut 5 bases from V and 2 bases from J; bases unmatched to any gene: 4. This CDR3 spans 16 amino acids. The CDR3 spells CASSRLAGGYTDTQYF. The CDR3 DNA reads as TGTGCCAGCAGCAGACTAGCGGGGGGCTACACAGATACGCAGTATTTT. The full variable domain, rest sourced from reference TRBV7-6 and TRBJ2-3, is GAGVSQSPRYKVTKRGQDVALRCDPISGHVSLYWYRQALGQGPEFLTYFNYEAQQDKSGLPNDRFSAERPEGSISTLTIQRTEQRDSAMYRCASSRLAGGYTDTQYFGPGTRLTVL.

The V gene is TRBV18, the J gene TRBJ2-3; TRBD2 might be the D (5 bases). Germline V CDR1 and CDR2: KGHSH, LQKENI. The germline V and J ends were trimmed by 0 bases and 0 bases, with 10 bases remaining between them. The CDR3 contains 16 residues. CDR3 sequence reads: CASSPPKRLSTDTQYF. The CDR3 coding sequence is TGTGCCAGCTCACCACCGAAGCGGCTGAGCACAGATACGCAGTATTTT.

V and J are TRBV2 and TRBJ1-4; possibly TRBD1 for D (5 bases). The germline V gene encodes CDR1 SNHLY and CDR2 FYNNEI. Trimming took off 4 bases at V and 7 bases at J, with 10 bases between the two ends. The CDR3 extends over 13 amino acids. The CDR3 DNA is TGTGCCAGCAGTGTAGCGGGACGTGAAAAACTGTTTTTT. Its protein product is CASSVAGREKLFF.

V gene TRBV6-1 combines with J gene TRBJ2-5; 11 bases are a match to TRBD2. Germline V CDR1 and CDR2: MNHNS, SASEGT. Trimming cost V 4 bases and J 2 bases; bases outside gene matches: 6. This CDR3 is 16 amino acids long. Here the CDR3 DNA reads TGTGCCAGCAGTGCAACCGGGACTAGCGGACAAGAGACCCAGTACTTC. It codes for CASSATGTSGQETQYF.

The CDR3 nucleotides read TGTGCCAGCAGTTATGAAGGGGGCGCTAACAATGAGCAGTTCTTC. Protein product: CASSYEGGANNEQFF. The chain links TRBV6-5 to TRBJ2-1; 7 bases fit TRBD1. The CDR3 contains 15 residues. CDR1 and CDR2 from the germline V gene are MNHEY and SVGAGI. The ends lost 3 bases at V and 5 bases at J; junction bases unmatched: 7.

The chain has TRBV9 and TRBJ1-6; 7 nucleotides agree with TRBD1. The trim removed 3 bases at V and 6 bases at J, leaving 3 bases unmatched. Germline V gene sequence: CDR1 SGDLS, CDR2 YYNGEE. The length of the CDR3 is 14 residues. DNA of the CDR3: TGTGCCAGCAGCGGACAGGGCTTTAATTCACCCCTCCACTTT. Encoded protein: CASSGQGFNSPLHF.

The genes are TRBV3-1 (or the pseudogene TRBV3-2) and TRBJ1-3; D not resolved. V was cut by 2 bases and J by 1 base, with 3 bases left in between. This CDR3 comprises 13 residues. From germline, CDR1 is LGHDT and CDR2 YNNKEL (reference sequence). The CDR3 sequence is CASSQLSGNTIYF. CDR3 sequence (DNA): TGTGCCAGCAGCCAACTGTCTGGAAACACCATATATTTT.

The sample holds one count of this clone. The rearrangement links TRBV19 to TRBJ2-7, with 7 bases identical to TRBD1. The CDR3 runs to 16 residues. Germline V CDR1 and CDR2: LNHDA, SQIVND (reference sequence). J gave up 1 base and V 5 bases, and 11 bases lay outside the gene matches. The CDR3 sequence is CASSPTTGSYSYEQYF. The CDR3 DNA follows: TGTGCCAGTAGTCCTACGACAGGGTCATATTCCTACGAGCAGTACTTC. The full variable domain, with the rest looked up from reference TRBV19 and TRBJ2-7, is DGGITQSPKYLFRKEGQNVTLSCEQNLNHDAMYWYRQDPGQGLRLIYYSQIVNDFQKGDIAEGYSVSREKKESFPLTVTSAQKNPTAFYLCASSPTTGSYSYEQYFGPGTRLTVT.

This clone showed up just a few times. V usage is TRBV9 and J usage is TRBJ2-1; D remains unclear. Trimming cost V 3 bases and J 9 bases, with 10 bases left between them. The CDR3 has 12 residues. Germline CDR1 and CDR2: SGDLS and YYNGEE. The chain's CDR3 is CASSALLGEQFF. The CDR3 DNA follows: TGTGCCAGCAGCGCCCTGCTTGGTGAGCAGTTCTTC.